Detailed here is one T cell receptor beta chain. The sample holds many counts of this clonotype. Its antigen is not yet known. It has no much larger one-base neighbor in the sample; base qualities were not kept. Library method: PCR. TCRdb records Illumina HiSeq 2500 as the sequencer. To normalize quantification of the TCRbeta repertoire, the TCR libraries were built with molecular barcoding that relied on unique molecular identifiers. TCRdb cleaned the public reads at Q25 with fastp, built clones with MiXCR and kept in-frame beta chains. Here each entry gathers all rows of one CDR3 protein and keeps the most common genes and DNA. The table for this sample lists roughly 170,000 distinct CDR3 sequences; approximately 6.6% of them were counted only once. Around 2.7% of the sample is in the top ten clones. This entry is derived from a study of T-cell reconstitution after alpha-beta-depleted transplantation in children (dated by TCRdb to the mid-2010s). With regard to the full study: Using TCR repertoire profiling, the study quantitatively followed how T-cell immune reconstitution unfolded in children after TCRalphabeta/CD19-depleted allogeneic hematopoietic cell transplantation.

The CDR3 numbers 18 residues from cysteine through phenylalanine. CDR3 DNA only is kept here, 54 bases in frame from base 1. Reading the germline V gene gives CDR1 MNHEY and CDR2 SVGAGI. The junction shows trimming of 0 bases on V and 4 bases on J, plus 21 bases between the germline ends. The material sequenced was PBMCs from the stem cell graft donor, taken from the stem cell graft. This TCR derives from a human donor who donated a stem cell graft to a child with Wiskott-Aldrich syndrome. This receptor chain uses TRBV6-5 and TRBJ1-2, with the D gene too uncertain to name. The DNA is as follows: TGTGCCAGCAGTTACTCGACGCGGGGTGTTGTGCTTATCTATGGCTACACCTTC. This translates into CASSYSTRGVVLIYGYTF.